Below are 32 T cell receptor beta chains sequenced from a single sample in a study of CD8 T cells in ankylosing spondylitis. Each CDR3 protein gets one entry after TCRdb re-called the 5' RACE reads with MiXCR. The sample has a few hundred thousand distinct CDR3 sequences; roughly 10% are singletons. Sample: blood, either unsorted or a sorted T cell fraction (not recorded which). All receptors derive from a male donor with ankylosing spondylitis or in good health (not recorded which).

In its sample, this clonotype was seen many times. J is TRBJ1-5 and V is TRBV6-1; D is possibly TRBD1 (5 bases). V was clipped by 7 bases and J by 0 bases, with 10 bases between them. Per germline, CDR1 MNHNS and CDR2 SASEGT. The CDR3 is 14 residues long. CDR3 residues: CASKKDNSNQPQHF. The CDR3 DNA follows: TGTGCCAGCAAGAAGGACAATAGCAATCAGCCCCAGCATTTT.

This clonotype was seen ten or more times. This chain connects TRBV29-1 to TRBJ2-2, with 12 bases that match TRBD1. V trimming: 3 bases; J trimming: 6 bases; junction bases outside the gene matches: 8. There are 16 residues in the CDR3. CDR1 is SQVTM, CDR2 ANQGSEA, per germline. The CDR3 is CSVERDRGRKAGELFF. Here the CDR3 DNA reads TGCAGCGTTGAGCGGGACAGGGGGCGGAAGGCCGGGGAGCTGTTTTTT.

This clonotype was seen repeatedly, ten times or more. V usage is TRBV20-1 and J usage is TRBJ2-1, with 8 bases identical to TRBD2. V lost 6 bases to trimming and J lost 0 bases; unmatched junction nucleotides: 7. The CDR3 length is 15 residues. The germline V gene has CDR1 DFQATT and CDR2 SNEGSKA (reference sequence). The CDR3 DNA reads as TGCAGTGCAAGTAGCGGGGCCAGCTCCTACAATGAGCAGTTCTTC. Its protein is CSASSGASSYNEQFF.

This clonotype has ten or more counts. This sequence joins TRBV5-1 and TRBJ2-7, with TRBD2 matching 8 bases. Looked up from germline, CDR1 is SGHRS and CDR2 is YFSETQ. V trimming: 3 bases; J trimming: 5 bases; junction bases outside the gene matches: 7. This CDR3 is built from 14 residues. CDR3 region: CASSWGLGRDEQYF. CDR3 nucleotide sequence: TGCGCCAGCAGCTGGGGACTAGGTAGGGACGAGCAGTACTTC.

The sample holds many counts of this clonotype. Written as DNA, the CDR3 is TGCGCCAGCAGCTTGCTCAGCAACACCGGGGAGCTGTTTTTT. Residues: CASSLLSNTGELFF. The J gene is TRBJ2-2, the V gene TRBV5-1; D not resolved. The CDR3 is 14 amino acids. Germline loops: CDR1 SGHRS, CDR2 YFSETQ. Trimming stripped 1 base from V and 2 bases from J, with 6 bases between. Complete variable domain (other parts from reference TRBV5-1 and TRBJ2-2): KAGVTQTPRYLIKTRGQQVTLSCSPISGHRSVSWYQQTPGQGLQFLFEYFSETQRNKGNFPGRFSGRQFSNSRSEMNVSTLELGDSALYLCASSLLSNTGELFFGEGSRLTVL.

This clonotype was seen ten or more times. V and J are TRBV5-1 and TRBJ1-1, with a tentative D call TRBD1 (5 bases). The CDR3 has 15 amino acids. Trimming took off 2 bases at V and 3 bases at J, with 14 bases between the two ends. Germline CDR1 SGHRS, CDR2 YFSETQ. CDR3 amino acids: CASSLRGGADTEAFF. The CDR3, as DNA: TGCGCCAGCAGCTTACGTGGAGGGGCGGACACTGAAGCTTTCTTT.

This clonotype occurred many times. CDR3 region: CASSPRLGGDTQYF. CDR3 DNA sequence: TGTGCCAGCAGTCCCAGGTTAGGTGGAGATACGCAGTATTTT. This chain connects TRBV12-3 or TRBV12-4 to TRBJ2-3; the D is unclear. Trimming stripped 5 bases from V and 5 bases from J, with 14 bases between. This CDR3 has 14 amino acids.

This chain uses TRBV19 with TRBJ1-1, with 9 bases identical to TRBD1. CDR3 length: 14 amino acids. V dropped 5 bases and J dropped 7; count of bases not matched to a gene: 8. CDR1 is LNHDA, CDR2 SQIVND, per germline (reference sequence). CDR3 loop: CASSLGQGNSEAFF. In DNA form, the CDR3 reads TGTGCCAGTAGTCTCGGACAGGGGAATAGTGAAGCTTTCTTT.

This clonotype was detected ten times or more. The chain joins TRBV9 to TRBJ2-3; TRBD1 matches at 9 bases. With 5 bases clipped from V and 1 base from J, the junction kept 5 bases outside the gene matches. Germline values: CDR1 SGDLS, CDR2 YYNGEE. The CDR3 covers 15 residues. The CDR3 DNA is TGTGCCAGCAGTCAACAGGGGGCTGGCACAGATACGCAGTATTTT. Translated, it gives CASSQQGAGTDTQYF.

This clonotype occurred many times. The chain links TRBV20-1 to TRBJ1-6; TRBD1 matches 7 bases. The length of the CDR3 is 13 residues. Germline values: CDR1 DFQATT, CDR2 SNEGSKA (reference sequence). V was pared by 5 bases and J by 9 bases, with 7 bases of the junction left unmatched. The CDR3 loop is CSASDREASPLHF. Here the CDR3 DNA reads TGCAGTGCTTCCGACAGGGAGGCTTCACCCCTCCACTTT.

This clonotype turned up a few times. The chain links TRBV6-1 to TRBJ2-1; TRBD1 matches at 12 bases. Trimming took 4 bases from V and 8 from J; bases not matched to a gene: 3. CDR1 MNHNS and CDR2 SASEGT come from the germline V gene. This CDR3 region has 14 residues. In DNA form, the CDR3 reads TGTGCCAGCAGTGTCGGGACAGGGGGCGATGAGCAGTTCTTC. Translation gives CASSVGTGGDEQFF.

Many counts were recorded for this clonotype. This chain joins TRBV20-1 and TRBJ2-1, with 11 bases matching TRBD2. Germline lookup yields CDR1 DFQATT and CDR2 SNEGSKA (reference sequence). Unmatched junction bases numbered 9, after V lost 0 bases and J lost 8 bases. The CDR3 loop spans 16 amino acids. The CDR3 sequence: CSARDLTSGSGYEQFF. The CDR3 region has the DNA TGCAGTGCTAGAGATCTAACTAGCGGGAGTGGATATGAGCAGTTCTTC.

This clonotype was seen more than once but under ten times. The J gene is TRBJ2-2, the V gene TRBV12-3 or TRBV12-4; 12 bases fit TRBD1. CDR3 length equals 17 residues. The V and J ends lost 3 bases and 4 bases, in that order; junction bases with no gene match: 6. Written as DNA, the CDR3 is TGTGCCAGCAGTTTGGGGGACAGGGGGCGCGGCACCGGGGAGCTGTTTTTT. This translates into CASSLGDRGRGTGELFF.

This clonotype was seen ten or more times. V and J are TRBV5-1 and TRBJ2-7; weak D call: TRBD1 (5 bases). This CDR3 is built from 14 residues. Germline CDR1 SGHRS, CDR2 YFSETQ. V lost 2 bases, J lost 3 bases, and 12 bases lay in between. Here the CDR3 DNA reads TGCGCCAGCAGCTTCTTGATGCAGGGCTACGAGCAGTACTTC. Encoded protein: CASSFLMQGYEQYF. Combining the CDR3 with reference TRBV5-1 and TRBJ2-7 gives the whole variable domain KAGVTQTPRYLIKTRGQQVTLSCSPISGHRSVSWYQQTPGQGLQFLFEYFSETQRNKGNFPGRFSGRQFSNSRSEMNVSTLELGDSALYLCASSFLMQGYEQYFGPGTRLTVT.

The gene calls are TRBV7-9 and TRBJ2-7; 9 nucleotides agree with TRBD2. The CDR3 has 15 amino acids. Germline values: CDR1 SEHNR, CDR2 FQNEAQ (reference sequence). The J segment lost 6 bases and the V segment lost 1 base, leaving 7 bases of the junction unmatched. CDR3 coding DNA: TGTGCCAGCAGCTTAGTCGAGACTAGCGGAATCGAGCAGTACTTC. Its protein product is CASSLVETSGIEQYF.

The table lists this clonotype with many counts. The chain uses TRBV12-3 or TRBV12-4 and TRBJ1-6, with D maybe TRBD1 (5 bases). V was clipped by 1 base and J by 14 bases, with 24 bases between them. The CDR3 spans 17 residues. In DNA form, the CDR3 reads TGTGCCAGCAGTTTAGGTCTAAGAGGGACCGCACTCCCTACCCTCCACTTT. It yields the protein CASSLGLRGTALPTLHF.

This clonotype was seen repeatedly, ten times or more. The V and J genes are TRBV29-1 and TRBJ1-1; D gene unclear. V lost 4 bases to trimming and J lost 4 bases, with 7 bases between them. The germline CDR1 and CDR2 sequences are SQVTM and ANQGSEA. The length of the CDR3 is 11 residues. In DNA, the CDR3 is TGCAGCGTTGTCAAGGTCACTGAAGCTTTCTTT. It specifies CSVVKVTEAFF. Filled out from reference TRBV29-1 and TRBJ1-1, the complete variable domain reads SAVISQKPSRDICQRGTSLTIQCQVDSQVTMMFWYRQQPGQSLTLIATANQGSEATYESGFVIDKFPISRPNLTFSTLTVSNMSPEDSSIYLCSVVKVTEAFFGQGTRLTVV.

This clonotype was counted ten times or more. The chain carries TRBV20-1 and TRBJ2-7; TRBD1 agrees at 10 bases. Trimming at V came to 1 base and at J to 5 bases, leaving 8 bases not matched to a gene. The CDR3 extends over 15 amino acids. Germline V gene data show CDR1 as DFQATT and CDR2 as SNEGSKA (reference sequence). The CDR3 spells CSARGQGALSHEQYF. As DNA, the CDR3 is TGCAGTGCTAGAGGACAGGGGGCGCTTTCCCACGAGCAGTACTTC.

The chain combines TRBV24-1 with TRBJ2-1; weak D call: TRBD2 (7 bases). Trimming removed 0 bases from V and 8 bases from J, with 16 bases in between. Germline CDR1 is KGHDR and CDR2 is SFDVKD. The CDR3 runs to 16 residues. The CDR3 bases are TGTGCCACCAGTGATTTGTACAGGGAGGGACATTATGAGCAGTTCTTC. This gives the protein CATSDLYREGHYEQFF.

This clonotype was observed many times. The chain employs TRBV20-1 and TRBJ2-7; perhaps TRBD2 as D (6 bases). Looked up from germline, CDR1 is DFQATT and CDR2 is SNEGSKA (reference sequence). V was clipped by 6 bases and J by 3 bases, with 15 bases between them. This CDR3 has 13 residues. CDR3 bases: TGCAGTGCATGGGACTTAAGAGTCTACGAGCAGTACTTC. Translating gives CSAWDLRVYEQYF.

CDR3: CASSVVGEDTQYF. The CDR3 DNA follows: TGTGCCAGCAGCGTAGTGGGGGAAGATACGCAGTATTTT. This sequence joins TRBV9 and TRBJ2-3; perhaps D is TRBD1 or TRBD2 (5 bases each). This CDR3 contains 13 residues. V was pared by 0 bases and J by 5 bases, with 7 bases between. Germline V gives CDR1 SGDLS, CDR2 YYNGEE.

Many counts were recorded for this clonotype. J is TRBJ1-2 and V is TRBV20-1, with 11 positions matching TRBD1. The CDR3 runs to 22 residues. The V gene end was trimmed by 0 bases and the J gene end by 0 bases; junction bases not matched to a gene: 21. Per germline, CDR1 DFQATT and CDR2 SNEGSKA (reference sequence). The CDR3 nucleotides are TGCAGTGCTAGAGATTTAAAAGTATTCCCAGGGACAGGGGGACTCACTAACTATGGCTACACCTTC. Protein sequence: CSARDLKVFPGTGGLTNYGYTF.

This chain links TRBV19 with TRBJ2-7, with D perhaps given as TRBD1 or TRBD2 (6 bases each). Germline CDR1 LNHDA, CDR2 SQIVND (reference sequence). CDR3 size: 14 residues. With 3 bases removed from V and 6 bases from J, the gap between germline ends came to 15 bases. The CDR3 here is CASSITGGDFEQYF. Here the CDR3 DNA reads TGTGCCAGTAGTATTACCGGGGGCGATTTCGAGCAGTACTTC.

In its sample, this clonotype was seen a few times. V is TRBV7-3 and J is TRBJ1-1; D gene unclear. This CDR3 spans 12 amino acids. CDR1 and CDR2 (germline): SGHTA, FQGTGA. V lost 5 bases, J lost 8 bases, and 12 bases lay in between. The CDR3: CASSATGGEAFF. In nucleotides, the CDR3 is TGTGCCAGCAGCGCGACTGGCGGGGAAGCTTTCTTT. The variable domain in full, with the rest retrieved from reference TRBV7-3 and TRBJ1-1, is GAGVSQTPSNKVTEKGKYVELRCDPISGHTALYWYRQSLGQGPEFLIYFQGTGAADDSGLPNDRFFAVRPEGSVSTLKIQRTERGDSAVYLCASSATGGEAFFGQGTRLTVV.

Ten or more counts support this clonotype. This rearrangement joins TRBV12-3 or TRBV12-4 to TRBJ2-2; tentatively, D is TRBD1 (6 bases). This CDR3 has 16 amino acids. Trimming took 6 bases from V and 1 from J, leaving 15 bases between them. The CDR3 protein is CASSRAGVKNTGELFF. CDR3 bases: TGTGCCAGCAGCAGAGCAGGGGTTAAGAACACCGGGGAGCTGTTTTTT.

This clonotype was seen only a few times. V usage is TRBV3-1 and J usage is TRBJ2-3; the match to TRBD2 covers 13 bases. Germline V gene data show CDR1 as LGHDT and CDR2 as YNNKEL (reference sequence). CDR3 length equals 18 residues. V trimming: 1 base; J trimming: 6 bases; junction bases outside the gene matches: 10. In nucleotides, the CDR3 is TGTGCCAGCAGCCAAGTCCCGACTAGCGGGGGGCTCGCGGATACGCAGTATTTT. This translates into CASSQVPTSGGLADTQYF.

This clonotype was observed at least ten times. V and J are TRBV12-3 or TRBV12-4 and TRBJ2-3, with 12 positions matching TRBD2. The CDR3 sequence is 17 residues long. Unmatched junction bases numbered 9, after V lost 5 bases and J lost 3 bases. CDR3 loop: CASSPGLAGMGTDTQYF. For the CDR3, the DNA is TGTGCCAGCAGTCCAGGACTAGCGGGAATGGGGACAGATACGCAGTATTTT.

This clonotype was observed many times. V is TRBV29-1 and J is TRBJ2-1; D ambiguous. Germline loops: CDR1 SQVTM, CDR2 ANQGSEA. The CDR3 contains 11 residues. Trimming pared 4 bases from V and 6 bases from J, leaving 7 bases between. CDR3 region: CSVAMGNEQFF. The DNA for the CDR3 is TGCAGCGTTGCGATGGGCAATGAGCAGTTCTTC.

Many counts were recorded for this clonotype. The chain joins TRBV9 to TRBJ2-7; 9 bases are shared with TRBD1. Per the germline V gene, CDR1 is SGDLS and CDR2 is YYNGEE. Unmatched junction bases numbered 6, after V lost 4 bases and J lost 1 base. The CDR3 has 15 residues. CDR3 loop: CASSPGGTGSYEQYF. The CDR3 DNA sequence: TGTGCCAGCAGCCCCGGAGGGACAGGGTCCTACGAGCAGTACTTC.

This clonotype was detected ten times or more. The chain carries TRBV6-5 and TRBJ1-4, with a possible D match to TRBD1 (5 bases). Germline V gene data show CDR1 as MNHEY and CDR2 as SVGAGI. The CDR3 sequence is 16 residues long. The V end was cut by 4 bases, the J end by 8 bases, with 20 bases between. CDR3 loop: CASSSEGPGFGEKLFF. Here the CDR3 DNA reads TGTGCCAGCAGTTCAGAGGGACCCGGATTCGGCGAAAAACTGTTTTTT.

As regards this clonotype: A much larger clone lies one base from this, so it may be a read error. In DNA, the CDR3 is TGTGCCAGCAGCTCGGAGTCCGGCGGGTACCACAATGAGCAGTTCTTC. Protein: CASSSESGGYHNEQFF. V usage is TRBV7-2 and J usage is TRBJ2-1; D is perhaps TRBD2 (5 bases). V lost 4 bases and J lost 5, with 18 bases in between. The germline V gene has CDR1 SGHTA and CDR2 FQGNSA. The CDR3 runs to 16 residues.

The CDR3 sequence: CASSLVGSQPQHF. The CDR3 DNA reads TGTGCCAGCAGCTTGGTTGGTAGTCAGCCCCAGCATTTT. The V and J genes are TRBV5-6 and TRBJ1-5; no clear D. V was shortened by 0 bases and J by 6 bases, with 7 bases between the two germline ends. This CDR3 region has 13 residues. Germline CDR1 is SGHDT and CDR2 is YYEEEE.